The clone carrying this T cell receptor beta chain was seen only a few times. Its target is unknown. The data were taken from a study of T cells after yellow fever vaccination. Study-wide points: Shared CD4/CD8 clonotypes were a small share, likely from convergent recombination. Most primary-vaccination clones reappeared after the booster (approximately 95% CD4, roughly 88% CD8).

TCR cDNA, made by 5'RACE template switching, carried an added universal primer site and UMIs. TCRdb re-called the 5' RACE reads through MiXCR, storing one row per CDR3 protein. Here the sample spans 310,000 or so distinct CDR3 sequences, 3% to 4.5% being singletons. Trimming took off 1 base at V and 5 bases at J, with 17 bases between the two ends. The CDR3 covers 16 residues. The germline gives CDR1 SGHVS, CDR2 FNYEAQ. The receptor's source is a man aged 18 to 30 who received the YFV17D yellow fever vaccine. J is TRBJ2-5 and V is TRBV7-6; D gene unclear. The input for sequencing was PBMCs, taken on the day of the yellow fever booster vaccination. The CDR3 loop is CASSLEQLSVGETQYF. DNA of the CDR3: TGTGCCAGCAGCTTAGAACAACTTTCAGTGGGGGAGACCCAGTACTTC.